This T cell receptor beta chain was sequenced during a study of cytomegalovirus exposure and HLA in healthy donors. The study, taken as a whole, reports: The study designated 164 TCR beta chains cytomegalovirus-associated.

The length of the CDR3 is 15 residues. After removal of 8 bases from V and 4 bases from J, the junction contained 11 bases not matched to a gene. Germline V gives CDR1 MDHEN, CDR2 SYDVKM. Comments on this clone: Its antigen is unidentified.

PCR used 60 Vbeta primers and 13 Jbeta primers. Using immunoSEQ multiplex PCR, the repertoire was profiled, and TCRdb retains in-frame clones only, with some absent. This table holds fewer than 120,000 clones, over 65% found once. Sequencing was performed on PBMCs. The chain has TRBV28 and TRBJ2-5; 9 positions agree with TRBD1. This sequence originates from a man in his thirties or forties in good health and CMV-seropositive. The CDR3 protein is CASYTGTGLLETQYF. The CDR3 nucleotides read TGTGCCAGCTACACCGGGACAGGGCTCCTAGAGACCCAGTACTTC.